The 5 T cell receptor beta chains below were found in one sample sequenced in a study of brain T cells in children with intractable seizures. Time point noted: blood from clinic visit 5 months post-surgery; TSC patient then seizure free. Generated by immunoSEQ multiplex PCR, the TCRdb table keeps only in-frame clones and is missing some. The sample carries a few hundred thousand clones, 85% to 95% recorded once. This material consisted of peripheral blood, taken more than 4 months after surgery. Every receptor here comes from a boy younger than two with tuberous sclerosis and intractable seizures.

The CDR3 is CASSLGTGQNTEAFF. In DNA form, the CDR3 reads TGTGCCAGCTCACTAGGGACAGGGCAGAACACTGAAGCTTTCTTT. The chain joins TRBV18 to TRBJ1-1; the match to TRBD1 covers 9 bases. V was pared by 4 bases and J by 1 base, with 4 bases of the junction left unmatched. Germline CDR1 KGHSH, CDR2 LQKENI. This CDR3 is built from 15 residues. Complete variable domain (other parts from reference TRBV18 and TRBJ1-1): NAGVMQNPRHLVRRRGQEARLRCSPMKGHSHVYWYRQLPEEGLKFMVYLQKENIIDESGMPKERFSAEFPKEGPSILRIQQVVRGDSAAYFCASSLGTGQNTEAFFGQGTRLTVV.

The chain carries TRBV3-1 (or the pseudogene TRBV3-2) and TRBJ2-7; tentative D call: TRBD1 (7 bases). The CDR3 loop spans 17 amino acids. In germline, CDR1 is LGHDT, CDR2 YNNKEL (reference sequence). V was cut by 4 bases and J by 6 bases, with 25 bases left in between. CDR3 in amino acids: CASSPGRGETGPGEQYF. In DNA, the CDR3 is TGTGCCAGCAGCCCTGGGCGCGGGGAGACAGGGCCTGGCGAGCAGTACTTC.

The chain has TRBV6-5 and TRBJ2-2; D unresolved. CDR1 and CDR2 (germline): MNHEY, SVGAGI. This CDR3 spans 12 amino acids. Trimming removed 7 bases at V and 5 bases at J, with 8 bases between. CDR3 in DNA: TGTGCCAGCAACTCGCCTACCGGGGAGCTGTTTTTT. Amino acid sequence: CASNSPTGELFF.

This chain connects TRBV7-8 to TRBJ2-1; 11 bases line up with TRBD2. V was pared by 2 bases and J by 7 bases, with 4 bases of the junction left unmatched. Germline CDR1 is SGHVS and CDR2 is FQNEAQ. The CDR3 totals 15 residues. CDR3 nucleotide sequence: TGTGCCAGCAGCTTATTAGCGGGGGGGCCGAATGAGCAGTTCTTC. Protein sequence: CASSLLAGGPNEQFF.

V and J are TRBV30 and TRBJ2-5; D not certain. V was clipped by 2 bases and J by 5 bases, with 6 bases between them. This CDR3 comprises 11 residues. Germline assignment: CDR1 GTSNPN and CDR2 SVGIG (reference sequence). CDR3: CAWSFRETQYF. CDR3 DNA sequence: TGTGCCTGGAGTTTCAGGGAGACCCAGTACTTC. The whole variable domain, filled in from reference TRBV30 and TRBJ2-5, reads SQTIHQWPATLVQPVGSPLSLECTVEGTSNPNLYWYRQAAGRGLQLLFYSVGIGQISSEVPQNLSASRPQDRQFILSSKKLLLSDSGFYLCAWSFRETQYFGPGTRLLVL.